This entry features one TCR beta chain sequence. Its antigen is unknown. These data originate in a study of cytomegalovirus exposure and HLA in healthy donors. It was with 60 Vbeta and 13 Jbeta primers that the PCR ran. Some clones are missing from TCRdb's copy, which holds only in-frame ones; the method was immunoSEQ multiplex PCR. The sample includes some 34,000 clones. Study results and limitations: In a later analysis, across HLA loci, associated TCR counts were highest for DRB1, lowest for HLA-C.

V shed 6 bases and J shed 2 bases, with 11 bases lying between them. The germline V gene has CDR1 SGHTA and CDR2 FQGNSA. This CDR3 has 13 residues. The origin of this receptor is a middle-aged man in good health and CMV-seronegative. This rearrangement joins TRBV7-2 to TRBJ2-7; D is possibly TRBD2 (6 bases). Sequenced sample: PBMCs. For the CDR3, the DNA is TGTGCCAGCAGAGTGGGGGGAGCCTACGAGCAGTACTTC. This encodes CASRVGGAYEQYF.